This TCR beta chain was sequenced during a study of T cell responses to AZD1222 COVID-19 vaccine. Study-wide context: It was second doses at about 4 or about 12 weeks that were pooled.

Study-wide points: Epitopes outside B.1.351 and B.1.1.7 mutated regions reportedly drew nearly half of spike TCRs.

The germline gives CDR1 SGDLS, CDR2 YYNGEE. The CDR3 covers 14 residues. The V end lost 2 bases, the J end lost 4 bases, and 10 bases lay between the germline ends. This clone has only a few counts. Its target is not known. TCRdb keeps only in-frame clones here, not all; method: immunoSEQ multiplex PCR. Of around 63,000 clones listed, roughly 87% are singletons. The chain recombines TRBV9 with TRBJ1-3; D may be TRBD1 (5 bases). The sample consisted of peripheral blood, taken on day 0 of AZD1222 vaccination. This sequence was found in an adult in good health. CDR3 coding DNA: TGTGCCAGCAGCGTGGGGGAGGCAGGAAACACCATATATTTT. Protein product: CASSVGEAGNTIYF.